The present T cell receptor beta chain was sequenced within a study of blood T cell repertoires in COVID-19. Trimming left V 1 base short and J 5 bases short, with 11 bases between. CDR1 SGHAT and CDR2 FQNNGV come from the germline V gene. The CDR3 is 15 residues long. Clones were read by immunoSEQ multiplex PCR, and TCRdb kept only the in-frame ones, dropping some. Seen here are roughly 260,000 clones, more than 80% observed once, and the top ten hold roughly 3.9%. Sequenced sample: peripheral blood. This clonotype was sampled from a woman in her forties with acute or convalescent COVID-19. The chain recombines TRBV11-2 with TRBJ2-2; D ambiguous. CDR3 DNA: TGTGCCAGCAGCTTAGGCCAGACTCGGACCGGGGAGCTGTTTTTT. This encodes CASSLGQTRTGELFF. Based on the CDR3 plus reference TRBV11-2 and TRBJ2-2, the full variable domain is EAGVAQSPRYKIIEKRQSVAFWCNPISGHATLYWYQQILGQGPKLLIQFQNNGVVDDSQLPKDRFSAERLKGVDSTLKIQPAKLEDSAVYLCASSLGQTRTGELFFGEGSRLTVL.